Following are 16 T cell receptor beta chains from one sample sequenced in a study of cytomegalovirus exposure and HLA in healthy donors. Some clones are missing from TCRdb's copy, which holds only in-frame ones; the method was immunoSEQ multiplex PCR. The sample yields 130,000 or so clones, 75% to 90% seen once. Sequenced sample: PBMCs. All receptors derive from a woman aged 25 to 39 in good health and CMV-seropositive.

This chain links TRBV6-5 with TRBJ2-7; a weak D match, TRBD2 (7 bases). The CDR3 runs to 15 residues. Germline CDR1 MNHEY, CDR2 SVGAGI. V lost 0 bases and J lost 2, with 11 bases in between. CDR3: CASSYSGGAPYEQYF. In DNA, the CDR3 is TGTGCCAGCAGTTACTCGGGGGGGGCCCCCTACGAGCAGTACTTC.

The chain employs TRBV7-8 and TRBJ2-7; 8 bases are shared with TRBD1. J gave up 6 bases and V 6 bases, and 7 bases lay outside the gene matches. Germline CDR1 reads SGHVS; CDR2 reads FQNEAQ. The CDR3 sequence is 13 residues long. CDR3: CASSQDRALEQYF. The CDR3 DNA follows: TGTGCCAGCAGTCAGGACAGGGCCCTCGAGCAGTACTTC.

V usage is TRBV5-1 and J usage is TRBJ2-5; D may be TRBD2 (5 bases). The V end was cut by 0 bases, the J end by 1 base, with 7 bases between. Germline CDR1 and CDR2: SGHRS and YFSETQ. There are 14 residues in the CDR3. CDR3 sequence reads: CASSLVLAQETQYF. CDR3 sequence (DNA): TGCGCCAGCAGCTTGGTCCTAGCCCAAGAGACCCAGTACTTC.

The genes are TRBV7-8 and TRBJ2-5, with D possibly TRBD1 on 7 matching bases. The CDR3 is 14 amino acids. Germline V gene sequence: CDR1 SGHVS, CDR2 FQNEAQ. V dropped 6 bases and J dropped 5 bases, with 16 bases sitting between them. The CDR3, as DNA: TGTGCCAGCAGGAGGGGGCTAGCGAGGGAGACCCAGTACTTC. Residues: CASRRGLARETQYF. Using reference TRBV7-8 and TRBJ2-5 for the parts outside the CDR3, the full variable domain is GAGVSQSPRYKVAKRGQDVALRCDPISGHVSLFWYQQALGQGPEFLTYFQNEAQLDKSGLPSDRFFAERPEGSVSTLKIQRTQQEDSAVYLCASRRGLARETQYFGPGTRLLVL.

This chain connects TRBV7-6 to TRBJ1-6, with a possible D match to TRBD1 (5 bases). The CDR3 covers 15 residues. Germline CDR1 SGHVS, CDR2 FNYEAQ. V dropped 5 bases and J dropped 0 bases, with 8 bases sitting between them. CDR3 amino acids: CASSRDSSYNSPLHF. CDR3 in DNA: TGTGCCAGCAGCCGTGACAGCTCCTATAATTCACCCCTCCACTTT.

The chain joins TRBV15 to TRBJ2-1; 12 bases are a match to TRBD2. The length of the CDR3 is 18 residues. CDR1 and CDR2 from the germline V gene are LNHNV and YYDKDF (reference sequence). V gave up 2 bases and J gave up 0 bases; unmatched junction bases: 5. This CDR3 is CATSRSTSGGSSYNEQFF. The CDR3 coding sequence is TGTGCCACCAGCAGATCAACTAGCGGGGGGAGCTCCTACAATGAGCAGTTCTTC. Complete variable domain (other parts from reference TRBV15 and TRBJ2-1): DAMVIQNPRYQVTQFGKPVTLSCSQTLNHNVMYWYQQKSSQAPKLLFHYYDKDFNNEADTPDNFQSRRPNTSFCFLDIRSPGLGDTAMYLCATSRSTSGGSSYNEQFFGPGTRLTVL.

V is TRBV28 and J is TRBJ1-4; no clear D. The CDR3 covers 16 residues. Germline V gene sequence: CDR1 MDHEN, CDR2 SYDVKM. The V end lost 8 bases, the J end lost 0 bases, and 16 bases lay between the germline ends. The DNA for the CDR3 is TGTGCCAGCTACCGTGGAGCGCGATCAACTAATGAAAAACTGTTTTTT. Encoded protein: CASYRGARSTNEKLFF.

The genes are TRBV5-5 and TRBJ1-2; D is unresolved. V was pared by 2 bases and J by 7 bases, with 15 bases between. Per germline, CDR1 SGHKS and CDR2 YYEKEE (reference sequence). CDR3 length equals 14 residues. The CDR3 DNA is TGTGCCAGCAGCTTACGGCCGGGCGGGCTTGGCTACACCTTC. Translation gives CASSLRPGGLGYTF.

The chain employs TRBV28 and TRBJ2-1; tentative D call: TRBD2 (5 bases). V dropped 3 bases and J dropped 5 bases, with 11 bases sitting between them. The CDR3 sequence is 14 residues long. Germline lookup yields CDR1 MDHEN and CDR2 SYDVKM. DNA of the CDR3: TGTGCCAGCAGTTTGGAGAACGGGGACAATGAGCAGTTCTTC. Translating it yields CASSLENGDNEQFF.

The chain couples TRBV29-1 to TRBJ2-3; maybe TRBD1 (5 bases). This CDR3 is 13 amino acids long. The germline gives CDR1 SQVTM, CDR2 ANQGSEA. V dropped 2 bases and J dropped 1 base, with 7 bases sitting between them. The CDR3 DNA sequence: TGCAGCGTTGAACGCAGGGGCACAGATACGCAGTATTTT. Its protein product is CSVERRGTDTQYF.

The rearrangement joins TRBV6-1 to TRBJ1-4, with unresolved D. Germline loops: CDR1 MNHNS, CDR2 SASEGT. V shed 5 bases and J shed 0 bases, with 10 bases lying between them. The CDR3 is 15 residues long. The CDR3 nucleotides are TGTGCCAGCAGTACCGGACTGACAACTAATGAAAAACTGTTTTTT. Protein: CASSTGLTTNEKLFF.

The chain uses TRBV15 and TRBJ2-6; a possible D gene is TRBD2 (6 bases). This CDR3 region has 18 residues. With 0 bases removed from V and 2 bases from J, the gap between germline ends came to 14 bases. Germline V CDR1 and CDR2: LNHNV, YYDKDF (reference sequence). DNA of the CDR3: TGTGCCACCAGCAGAGAAGCCGGGCGGGGACCTGGGGCCAACGTCCTGACTTTC. It specifies CATSREAGRGPGANVLTF.

The genes are TRBV19 and TRBJ1-5, with D possibly being TRBD1 (5 bases). The CDR3 spans 18 residues. The V end lost 5 bases, the J end lost 0 bases, and 20 bases lay between the germline ends. The germline V gene has CDR1 LNHDA and CDR2 SQIVND (reference sequence). CDR3 nucleotide sequence: TGTGCCAGTAGTCACAACAGCGGGGGATTTTATAGCAATCAGCCCCAGCATTTT. Protein product: CASSHNSGGFYSNQPQHF.

The rearrangement links TRBV6-1 to TRBJ1-5; possibly TRBD1 for D (5 bases). The V end was cut by 3 bases, the J end by 0 bases, with 9 bases between. Per germline, CDR1 MNHNS and CDR2 SASEGT. This CDR3 has 15 residues. The CDR3 bases are TGTGCCAGCAGTGAGGAGGGGCTTAGCAATCAGCCCCAGCATTTT. As protein: CASSEEGLSNQPQHF.

The CDR3 reads CASSTRRGGGPREQFF. The CDR3 nucleotides read TGTGCCAGCAGCACTAGGAGAGGTGGGGGCCCTAGGGAGCAGTTCTTC. V gene TRBV7-8 combines with J gene TRBJ2-1; D might be TRBD1 (6 bases). V gave up 5 bases and J gave up 10 bases, with 24 bases separating them. Germline V gene lookup returns CDR1 SGHVS and CDR2 FQNEAQ. The CDR3 covers 16 residues.

J is TRBJ1-1 and V is TRBV27, with 8 bases identical to TRBD1. CDR1 MNHEY and CDR2 SMNVEV come from the germline V gene (reference sequence). The trim removed 5 bases at V and 6 bases at J, leaving 11 bases unmatched. The CDR3 is made up of 15 amino acids. The CDR3 bases are TGTGCCAGCAGTCTCGTCCGGGACAGGTCGGCTGAAGCTTTCTTT. This gives the protein CASSLVRDRSAEAFF.